Below are 5 T cell receptor beta chains sequenced from a single sample in a study of cytomegalovirus exposure and HLA in healthy donors. Profiling relied on immunoSEQ multiplex PCR, and the TCRdb table lists in-frame clones only, not all of them. The sample lists 120,000 to 150,000 clones, roughly 90% occurring once. Specimen: PBMCs. The origin of the receptors is a man between 18 and 29 years old in good health and CMV-seronegative.

The chain links TRBV4-1 to TRBJ1-2; 8 bases align to TRBD1. There are 15 residues in the CDR3. Germline V gene data show CDR1 as MGHRA and CDR2 as YSYEKL. With 5 bases clipped from V and 7 bases from J, the junction kept 12 bases outside the gene matches. The CDR3 loop is CASSGQDRVFAGYTF. The CDR3 DNA follows: TGCGCCAGCAGCGGACAGGACAGGGTATTCGCTGGCTACACCTTC.

The chain uses TRBV7-9 and TRBJ2-7; a weak D match, TRBD1 (5 bases). The germline gives CDR1 SEHNR, CDR2 FQNEAQ (reference sequence). This CDR3 spans 13 amino acids. V was shortened by 1 base and J by 5 bases, with 9 bases between the two germline ends. As DNA, the CDR3 is TGTGCCAGCAGCTTAGGATCAGGGAACGAGCAGTACTTC. Its translation is CASSLGSGNEQYF.

This clone has a handful of counts. The chain carries TRBV4-1 and TRBJ1-5; D may be TRBD1 (6 bases). Between the trimmed V and J ends, which lost 0 bases and 8 bases, there was a span of 14 bases. The CDR3 runs 15 residues. Germline loops: CDR1 MGHRA, CDR2 YSYEKL. This chain's CDR3 is CASSQDTRGLKPQHF. The CDR3 bases are TGCGCCAGCAGCCAAGATACCAGGGGACTAAAGCCCCAGCATTTT.

The J gene is TRBJ2-2, the V gene TRBV10-3, with 8 bases fitting TRBD1. In germline, CDR1 is ENHRY, CDR2 SYGVKD. The CDR3 covers 16 residues. V lost 4 bases and J lost 0; bases outside the gene matches: 4. The CDR3 DNA reads TGTGCCATCAGTGGACAGGGGACGGCGAACACCGGGGAGCTGTTTTTT. This sequence encodes CAISGQGTANTGELFF.

V is TRBV2 and J is TRBJ2-6, with no clear D. Trimming stripped 3 bases from V and 1 base from J, with 4 bases between. The CDR3 consists of 14 residues. The germline gives CDR1 SNHLY, CDR2 FYNNEI. CDR3 sequence reads: CASSDRSGANVLTF. Here the CDR3 DNA reads TGTGCCAGCAGTGATCGGTCTGGGGCCAACGTCCTGACTTTC.